These T cell receptor beta chains were read from a single sample in a study of shared clonotypes between healthy human individuals. Libraries were prepared by immunoSEQ multiplex PCR; TCRdb keeps only in-frame clonotypes and omits some of them. The sample carries 1 million to 1.3 million clones, 75% to 85% recorded once. Material for sequencing was memory CD4+ T cells from PBMCs. Every receptor here comes from a man between 18 and 29 years old in good health. Some clones in this sample may be carry-over from other donors' samples. Each CDR3 is given with its conserved first and last residue. The D gene is left open where the match is weak. Clone sizes are given selectively: once, few, many, or a class where the clone is expanded.

clone size	D gene	V gene	J gene	CDR3 protein	CDR3 DNA
.	TRBD2	TRBV7-6	TRBJ2-3	CASSSLGGRSTDTQYF	TGTGCCAGCAGCTCTCTGGGCGGGAGAAGCACAGATACGCAGTATTTT
.	.	TRBV11-3	TRBJ2-1	CASSLAGVYNEQFF	TGTGCCAGCAGCTTAGCGGGGGTCTACAATGAGCAGTTCTTC
.	TRBD1	TRBV5-1	TRBJ2-1	CASRSQGAGNEQFF	TGCGCCAGCAGATCCCAGGGGGCCGGGAATGAGCAGTTCTTC
.	.	TRBV5-1	TRBJ2-1	CASSPDFSSSYNEQFF	TGCGCCAGCAGTCCGGACTTCTCGAGCTCCTACAATGAGCAGTTCTTC
once	TRBD1	TRBV30	TRBJ1-1	CAWSVVAGGRVEAFF	TGTGCCTGGAGTGTCGTTGCAGGGGGCCGAGTAGAAGCTTTCTTT
few	.	TRBV11-3	TRBJ1-1	CASSPHGGTEAFF	TGTGCCAGCAGCCCCCACGGGGGCACTGAAGCTTTCTTT
.	TRBD2	TRBV27	TRBJ2-7	CASRLAGSSYEQYF	TGTGCCAGCAGGTTAGCGGGGAGCTCCTACGAGCAGTACTTC
once	TRBD1	TRBV27	TRBJ2-7	CASSSPGTGYYEQYF	TGTGCCAGCAGTTCCCCCGGGACAGGGTACTACGAGCAGTACTTC
.	.	TRBV27	TRBJ2-3	CASSHSYPIQQKSTDTQYF	TGTGCCAGCAGTCACAGTTATCCTATCCAACAGAAGAGCACAGATACGCAGTATTTT
.	.	TRBV5-4	TRBJ2-1	CASSPDFYNEQFF	TGTGCCAGCAGCCCGGACTTTTACAATGAGCAGTTCTTC
once	.	TRBV28	TRBJ2-3	CASSRDRSTDTQYF	TGTGCCAGCAGTCGTGACAGGAGCACAGATACGCAGTATTTT
.	TRBD1	TRBV28	TRBJ1-1	CASSEPGQGYTEAFF	TGTGCCAGCAGTGAACCGGGACAGGGGTACACTGAAGCTTTCTTT
.	.	TRBV6-1	TRBJ1-2	CASGERGYYGYTF	TGTGCCAGCGGAGAGCGGGGCTACTATGGCTACACCTTC
.	.	TRBV11-2	TRBJ2-5	CASSFRSSAVQETQYF	TGTGCCAGCAGCTTTCGGTCGTCTGCCGTCCAAGAGACCCAGTACTTC
.	.	TRBV28	TRBJ1-2	CASSPYPGRSYTF	TGTGCCAGCAGTCCATACCCTGGGCGGAGCTACACCTTC